Listed below are T cell receptor beta chains from one sample, sequenced in a study of cytomegalovirus exposure and HLA in healthy donors. Data came from immunoSEQ multiplex PCR; TCRdb stores just in-frame clones and leaves some out. The table includes some 65,000 clones, just under 70% detected once. Sequenced input: PBMCs. These receptors all stem from a woman aged 25 to 39 in good health and CMV-seronegative. CDR3s include the opening cysteine and the closing phenylalanine or tryptophan. Fields, in order: CDR3 length, clone size, D gene, V gene, J gene, CDR3 protein, CDR3 DNA. The D gene is left open where the match is weak. Size is stated for part of the rows, as once, few or many counts, or as a class when the clone is expanded.

14	few	-	TRBV15	TRBJ1-5	CATSRDGESQPQHF	TGTGCCACCAGCAGAGATGGGGAGAGTCAGCCCCAGCATTTT
17	-	-	TRBV9	TRBJ1-1	CASSVVRAGVVDTGAFF	TGTGCCAGCAGCGTAGTAAGGGCAGGGGTTGTGGACACTGGAGCTTTCTTT
14	few	-	TRBV9	TRBJ2-5	CASSVVGDLRTQYF	TGTGCCAGCAGCGTAGTGGGAGACCTCCGGACCCAGTACTTC
16	-	TRBD2	TRBV2	TRBJ2-1	CASRPTRLAGGNEQFF	TGTGCCAGCAGGCCTACGAGGCTAGCGGGGGGCAATGAGCAGTTCTTC
13	-	TRBD2	TRBV14	TRBJ2-5	CASSQAGVETQYF	TGTGCCAGCAGCCAGGCGGGGGTAGAGACCCAGTACTTC
15	-	-	TRBV5-1	TRBJ1-1	CASSSLQGGYTEAFF	TGCGCCAGCAGCTCCCTTCAGGGAGGATACACTGAAGCTTTCTTT
13	few	-	TRBV5-1	TRBJ1-5	CASSPSGNQPQHF	TGCGCCAGCAGCCCATCAGGGAATCAGCCCCAGCATTTT
16	-	-	TRBV2	TRBJ1-4	CASSDPGGLNNEKLFF	TGTGCCAGCAGTGATCCCGGGGGACTGAACAATGAAAAACTGTTTTTT
14	few	-	TRBV5-6	TRBJ2-7	CASSPDLGAGEQYF	TGTGCCAGCAGCCCCGATTTGGGGGCGGGCGAGCAGTACTTC
16	-	TRBD1	TRBV7-8	TRBJ1-1	CASSSGAGGLGTEAFF	TGTGCCAGCAGCTCAGGGGCAGGGGGCTTGGGCACTGAAGCTTTCTTT
15	-	TRBD1	TRBV5-1	TRBJ1-1	CASSPWTGGSTEAFF	TGCGCCAGCAGCCCATGGACAGGAGGCTCCACTGAAGCTTTCTTT
14	-	-	TRBV23-1	TRBJ2-7	CASRSLTHSYEQYF	TGCGCCAGCAGATCGCTGACACACTCCTACGAGCAGTACTTC
13	-	TRBD1	TRBV18	TRBJ1-6	CASKQGSNSPLHF	TGTGCCAGCAAACAGGGGAGCAATTCACCCCTCCACTTT
15	-	TRBD1	TRBV5-5	TRBJ2-3	CASSFPTGGIDTQYF	TGTGCCAGCAGCTTCCCCACAGGGGGAATAGATACGCAGTATTTT
16	-	TRBD1	TRBV10-3	TRBJ1-3	CAISESDRDPGNTIYF	TGTGCCATCAGTGAGTCCGACAGGGACCCTGGAAACACCATATATTTT
15	few	TRBD1	TRBV28	TRBJ1-2	CASSFADRAIYGYTF	TGTGCCAGCAGTTTCGCGGACAGGGCTATTTATGGCTACACCTTC
13	once	-	TRBV4-3	TRBJ2-1	CASSPRRNNEQFF	TGCGCCAGCAGCCCCCGGAGGAACAATGAGCAGTTCTTC
12	-	TRBD2	TRBV5-6	TRBJ2-1	CASSDEREEQFF	TGTGCCAGCAGCGACGAGCGGGAAGAGCAGTTCTTC
16	-	-	TRBV6-5	TRBJ1-5	CASSYSRPGSNQPQHF	TGTGCCAGCAGTTACTCCCGCCCGGGTAGCAATCAGCCCCAGCATTTT
15	-	-	TRBV9	TRBJ1-4	CASSVEASLGEKLFF	TGTGCCAGCAGCGTAGAGGCCAGCTTGGGCGAAAAACTGTTTTTT
16	few	-	TRBV27	TRBJ2-2	CASSFLMGASTGELFF	TGTGCCAGCAGTTTCTTGATGGGGGCAAGCACCGGGGAGCTGTTTTTT
14	-	-	TRBV30	TRBJ1-1	CAWSRMRVNTEAFF	TGTGCCTGGAGTCGCATGAGAGTGAACACTGAAGCTTTCTTT
14	-	-	TRBV7-2	TRBJ1-2	CASSLGGARNGYTF	TGTGCCAGCAGCTTAGGGGGCGCGAGAAATGGCTACACCTTC
15	-	-	TRBV29-1	TRBJ2-3	CSVEGRGGVWDTQYF	TGCAGCGTTGAAGGCCGCGGGGGCGTTTGGGATACGCAGTATTTT
16	few	TRBD1	TRBV27	TRBJ1-6	CASSLFIGTGNSPLHF	TGTGCCAGCAGTTTATTCATCGGGACAGGGAATTCACCCCTCCACTTT
16	few	TRBD1	TRBV30	TRBJ2-7	CAWSGVWTGSSYEQYF	TGTGCCTGGAGTGGAGTATGGACAGGGTCATCCTACGAGCAGTACTTC
14	once	-	TRBV1	TRBJ2-7	CTSSPGLPYYEQYF	TGCACCAGCAGCCCGGGACTACCCTACTACGAGCAGTACTTC